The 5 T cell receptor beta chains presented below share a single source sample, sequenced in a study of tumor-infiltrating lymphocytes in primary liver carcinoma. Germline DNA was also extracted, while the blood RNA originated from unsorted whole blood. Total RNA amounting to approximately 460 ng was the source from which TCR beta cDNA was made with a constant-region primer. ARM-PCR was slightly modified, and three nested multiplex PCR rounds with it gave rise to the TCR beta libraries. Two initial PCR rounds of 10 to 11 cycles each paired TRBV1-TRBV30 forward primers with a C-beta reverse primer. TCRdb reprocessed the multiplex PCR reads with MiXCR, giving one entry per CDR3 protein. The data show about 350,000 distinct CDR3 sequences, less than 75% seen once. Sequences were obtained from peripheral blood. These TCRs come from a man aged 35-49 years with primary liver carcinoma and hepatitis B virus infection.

In DNA, the CDR3 is TGTGCCAGCAGTTACTCAGGGGCGGCGGCCTACAATGAGCAGTTCTTC. As protein: CASSYSGAAAYNEQFF. The chain is built from TRBV6-6 and TRBJ2-1; the D gene is possibly TRBD1 (5 bases). The germline CDR1 and CDR2 sequences are MNHNY and SVGAGI (reference sequence). Trimming stripped 0 bases from V and 2 bases from J, with 11 bases between. CDR3 length: 16 amino acids.

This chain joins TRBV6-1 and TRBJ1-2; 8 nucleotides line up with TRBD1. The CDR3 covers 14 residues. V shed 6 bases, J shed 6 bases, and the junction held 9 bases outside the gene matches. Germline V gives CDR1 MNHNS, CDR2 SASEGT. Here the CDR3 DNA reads TGTGCCAGCAGCTTCCTCGGACAGGGTGATGGCTACACCTTC. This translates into CASSFLGQGDGYTF.

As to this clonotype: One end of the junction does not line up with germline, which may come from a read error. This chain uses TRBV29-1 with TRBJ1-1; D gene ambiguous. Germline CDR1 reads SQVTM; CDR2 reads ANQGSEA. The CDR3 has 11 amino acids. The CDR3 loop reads CSVIENTVAFF. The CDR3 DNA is TGCAGCGTTATCGAGAACACTGTAGCTTTCTTT.

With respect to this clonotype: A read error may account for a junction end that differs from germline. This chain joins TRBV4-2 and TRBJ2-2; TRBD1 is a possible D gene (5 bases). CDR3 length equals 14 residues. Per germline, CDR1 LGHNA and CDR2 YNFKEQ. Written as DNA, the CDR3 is TGTGACAGCAGCCTAGGCAGGGCTGCAGGGGAGCTGTTTTTT. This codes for CDSSLGRAAGELFF.

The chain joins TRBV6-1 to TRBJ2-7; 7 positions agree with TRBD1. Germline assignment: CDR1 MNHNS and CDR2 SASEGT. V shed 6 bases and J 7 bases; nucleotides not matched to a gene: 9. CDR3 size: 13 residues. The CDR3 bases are TGTGCCAGCAGGTCTGACAGGGTTGTGGAGCAGTACTTC. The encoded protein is CASRSDRVVEQYF.